The 28 T cell receptor beta chains listed next were all sequenced from one sample in a study of blood T cell repertoires in COVID-19. Clones were sequenced by immunoSEQ multiplex PCR, and TCRdb holds only the in-frame ones, with some missing. This sample has tens of thousands of clones; more than 75% occur once, and the top ten carry approximately 13%. Input material: peripheral blood. These receptors were obtained from a human donor in a cohort sampled during active COVID-19.

The CDR3 here is CASSIRGSSNTGELFF. The CDR3 DNA sequence: TGTGCCAGCAGCATCAGGGGATCTTCGAACACCGGGGAGCTGTTTTTT. The chain links TRBV7-3 to TRBJ2-2; TRBD1 might be the D (6 bases). CDR1 SGHTA and CDR2 FQGTGA come from the germline V gene. The V end was cut by 5 bases, the J end by 0 bases, with 13 bases between. This CDR3 region has 16 residues.

A few counts support this clone. CDR3 region: CASRTGTSGGAVETQYF. For the CDR3, the DNA is TGTGCCAGCAGGACCGGGACTAGCGGGGGGGCCGTTGAGACCCAGTACTTC. This rearrangement joins TRBV7-3 to TRBJ2-5; 16 bases align to TRBD2. The CDR3 has 17 amino acids. Trimming took 6 bases from V and 5 from J; bases not matched to a gene: 9. CDR1 is SGHTA, CDR2 FQGTGA, per germline.

This clone has just a few counts. This chain links TRBV5-4 with TRBJ2-7; D possibly corresponds to TRBD2 (5 bases). The CDR3 contains 14 residues. Germline-derived CDR1 and CDR2 are SGHNT and YYREEE (reference sequence). V shed 0 bases and J shed 3 bases, with 10 bases lying between them. The CDR3 nucleotides read TGTGCCAGCAGCTTGGACGGACTCCTCTACGAGCAGTACTTC. Protein sequence: CASSLDGLLYEQYF. The full variable domain, its missing parts supplied by reference TRBV5-4 and TRBJ2-7, is ETGVTQSPTHLIKTRGQQVTLRCSSQSGHNTVSWYQQALGQGPQFIFQYYREEENGRGNFPPRFSGLQFPNYSSELNVNALELDDSALYLCASSLDGLLYEQYFGPGTRLTVT.

This chain links TRBV7-6 with TRBJ2-5, with D tentatively TRBD2 (5 bases). Trimming pared 1 base from V and 5 bases from J, leaving 17 bases between. The CDR3 runs to 16 residues. Germline CDR1 SGHVS, CDR2 FNYEAQ. CDR3 sequence reads: CASSLVVGPPGETQYF. The CDR3 bases are TGTGCCAGCAGCTTAGTGGTGGGTCCCCCGGGGGAGACCCAGTACTTC.

The CDR3 region is CASSVTGDPYEQYF. The CDR3 DNA sequence: TGTGCCAGCAGCGTAACAGGGGACCCTTACGAGCAGTACTTC. The gene calls are TRBV28 and TRBJ2-7; 7 nucleotides align to TRBD1. The germline V gene has CDR1 MDHEN and CDR2 SYDVKM. Trimming cost V 6 bases and J 4 bases; bases outside gene matches: 9. There are 14 residues in the CDR3.

This clone was observed once. V and J are TRBV2 and TRBJ2-3, with D hard to call. Germline CDR1 and CDR2: SNHLY and FYNNEI. This CDR3 region has 11 residues. V was shortened by 7 bases and J by 4 bases, with 6 bases between the two germline ends. CDR3: CASTRADTQYF. CDR3 bases: TGTGCCAGCACGCGTGCAGATACGCAGTATTTT.

The rearrangement joins TRBV5-1 to TRBJ1-4; no reliable D call. The CDR3 spans 14 residues. Germline V gives CDR1 SGHRS, CDR2 YFSETQ. V gave up 0 bases and J gave up 7 bases, with 10 bases separating them. CDR3 sequence reads: CASSLEREGEKLFF. The DNA for the CDR3 is TGCGCCAGCAGCTTGGAGCGGGAGGGTGAAAAACTGTTTTTT.

This chain uses TRBV7-2 with TRBJ2-1; 7 bases are a match to TRBD2. Germline assignment: CDR1 SGHTA and CDR2 FQGNSA. With V trimmed by 2 bases and J by 0 bases, 4 bases remained unmatched. This CDR3 is built from 16 residues. The CDR3, as DNA: TGTGCCAGCAGCTTATCGACTAGCCTCTCCTACAATGAGCAGTTCTTC. Its translation is CASSLSTSLSYNEQFF.

The sample holds one count of this clone. The V and J genes are TRBV11-2 and TRBJ1-4, with a tentative D call TRBD1 (6 bases). Trimming cost V 5 bases and J 4 bases, with 20 bases left between them. CDR1 is SGHAT, CDR2 FQNNGV, per germline. The CDR3 has 17 residues. The CDR3 bases are TGTGCCAGCAGCCCTCCCCGGGGGGCCCAACGTAATGAAAAACTGTTTTTT. Its protein product is CASSPPRGAQRNEKLFF.

CDR3 bases: TGTGCCAGCAGCGTAGACAAGGGGTATTCCTACGAGCAGTACTTC. It encodes CASSVDKGYSYEQYF. This chain connects TRBV9 to TRBJ2-7; maybe TRBD1 (5 bases). From germline, CDR1 is SGDLS and CDR2 YYNGEE. CDR3 length: 15 amino acids. The V and J ends lost 0 bases and 1 base respectively, with 11 bases between them.

The chain employs TRBV7-2 and TRBJ1-5, with 7 bases aligning to TRBD1. Germline V gene data show CDR1 as SGHTA and CDR2 as FQGNSA. Trimming removed 2 bases from V and 3 bases from J; junction bases left unmatched: 7. This CDR3 contains 16 residues. The CDR3 DNA reads as TGTGCCAGCAGCTTAACTGTCGGGACAGACAATCAGCCCCAGCATTTT. This encodes CASSLTVGTDNQPQHF.

The gene calls are TRBV9 and TRBJ1-2; the D gene is possibly TRBD1 (6 bases). CDR3 length: 16 residues. Germline CDR1 reads SGDLS; CDR2 reads YYNGEE. Trimming took 0 bases from V and 7 from J, leaving 19 bases between them. CDR3 protein: CASSVDPTPGVTGYTF. In nucleotides, the CDR3 is TGTGCCAGCAGCGTAGATCCCACTCCAGGGGTTACTGGCTACACCTTC.

This rearrangement joins TRBV6-6 to TRBJ1-4, with TRBD1 identical over 10 bases. The CDR3 contains 14 residues. J was trimmed by 8 bases and V by 4 bases; bases with no gene match: 4. CDR1 and CDR2 from the germline V gene are MNHNY and SVGAGI (reference sequence). CDR3 loop: CASSWDRGREKLFF. The CDR3 nucleotides are TGTGCCAGCAGTTGGGACAGGGGCCGGGAAAAACTGTTTTTT.

This chain uses TRBV5-1 with TRBJ2-1, with TRBD1 matching over 8 bases. CDR1 and CDR2 from the germline V gene are SGHRS and YFSETQ. The CDR3 is made up of 15 amino acids. V trimming: 4 bases; J trimming: 5 bases; junction bases outside the gene matches: 8. The CDR3 reads CASSLTGQDHNEQFF. In DNA form, the CDR3 reads TGCGCCAGCAGCCTGACGGGACAGGACCACAATGAGCAGTTCTTC.

The CDR3 loop reads CASSLGGRDRGAYEQYF. The CDR3 coding sequence is TGTGCCAGCAGCCTTGGGGGTAGGGACAGGGGGGCCTACGAGCAGTACTTC. The chain uses TRBV5-4 and TRBJ2-7; 11 bases match TRBD1. J lost 2 bases, V lost 4 bases, and 11 bases had no gene match. The CDR3 runs to 17 residues. Germline CDR1 is SGHNT and CDR2 is YYREEE (reference sequence).

V is TRBV9 and J is TRBJ2-1, with 8 bases that match TRBD2. With 0 bases clipped from V and 8 bases from J, the junction kept 7 bases outside the gene matches. Germline V gene data show CDR1 as SGDLS and CDR2 as YYNGEE. The CDR3 is made up of 15 amino acids. The CDR3 bases are TGTGCCAGCAGCGTAGGAACTAGCGGAGGCCATGAGCAGTTCTTC. This sequence encodes CASSVGTSGGHEQFF.

The V and J genes are TRBV5-1 and TRBJ2-3; 7 nucleotides match TRBD1. The germline V gene has CDR1 SGHRS and CDR2 YFSETQ. V lost 1 base to trimming and J lost 6 bases; unmatched junction nucleotides: 2. The CDR3 is 13 amino acids. CDR3 region: CASSLTGDDTQYF. The CDR3 bases are TGCGCCAGCAGCTTGACAGGGGACGATACGCAGTATTTT.

In its sample, this clone was seen once. V and J are TRBV5-4 and TRBJ2-1; possible D gene TRBD2, 6 bases. This CDR3 is built from 17 residues. Per germline, CDR1 SGHNT and CDR2 YYREEE (reference sequence). V was trimmed by 5 bases and J by 0 bases, leaving 18 bases between them. Written as DNA, the CDR3 is TGTGCCAGCAGTGTGCCTTCGGACTACAGCTCCTACAATGAGCAGTTCTTC. Protein sequence: CASSVPSDYSSYNEQFF. Filled out from reference TRBV5-4 and TRBJ2-1, the complete variable domain reads ETGVTQSPTHLIKTRGQQVTLRCSSQSGHNTVSWYQQALGQGPQFIFQYYREEENGRGNFPPRFSGLQFPNYSSELNVNALELDDSALYLCASSVPSDYSSYNEQFFGPGTRLTVL.

This chain's CDR3 is CASSQERALLYTF. The CDR3 DNA sequence: TGTGCCAGCAGCCAAGAGAGGGCACTACTCTACACCTTC. The V and J genes are TRBV3-1 (or the pseudogene TRBV3-2) and TRBJ1-2; D gene ambiguous. CDR1 is LGHDT and CDR2 is YNNKEL in the germline V gene (reference sequence). This CDR3 contains 13 residues. Trimming removed 0 bases at V and 10 bases at J, with 12 bases between.

This clone appeared a single time. The chain is built from TRBV6-5 and TRBJ2-7, with D possibly being TRBD1 (6 bases). This CDR3 is built from 13 residues. V was clipped by 6 bases and J by 2 bases, with 11 bases between them. Germline V CDR1 and CDR2: MNHEY, SVGAGI. CDR3 bases: TGTGCCAGCAGAAAAACAGGGACCTACGAGCAGTACTTC. As protein: CASRKTGTYEQYF.

J is TRBJ2-7 and V is TRBV11-3, with a tentative D call TRBD1 (6 bases). V was cut by 5 bases and J by 2 bases, with 13 bases left in between. CDR3 length equals 14 residues. Germline V lookup: CDR1 SGHNT, CDR2 YENEEA. Written as DNA, the CDR3 is TGTGCCAGCAGCCCCAGGGGTGGGACCTACGAGCAGTACTTC. The encoded protein is CASSPRGGTYEQYF.

This chain uses TRBV29-1 with TRBJ2-1; TRBD2 might be the D (7 bases). Germline V gene sequence: CDR1 SQVTM, CDR2 ANQGSEA. The CDR3 length is 16 residues. V was clipped by 5 bases and J by 8 bases, with 25 bases between them. CDR3 in amino acids: CSVQTGAGVHMYEQFF. The CDR3 DNA reads TGCAGCGTTCAAACGGGGGCGGGGGTTCATATGTATGAGCAGTTCTTC.

The chain employs TRBV6-1 and TRBJ2-1; 7 nucleotides line up with TRBD1. The length of the CDR3 is 15 residues. Germline V gene lookup returns CDR1 MNHNS and CDR2 SASEGT. V shed 3 bases and J 0 bases; nucleotides not matched to a gene: 2. Written as DNA, the CDR3 is TGTGCCAGCAGTGAGGCAGGGGGCTCCTACAATGAGCAGTTCTTC. Translated: CASSEAGGSYNEQFF.

V is TRBV6-2 or TRBV6-3 and J is TRBJ2-7; no reliable D call. There are 15 residues in the CDR3. Looked up from germline, CDR1 is MNHEY and CDR2 is SVGEGT. V was trimmed by 3 bases and J by 3 bases, leaving 15 bases between them. CDR3 DNA sequence: TGTGCCAGCAGTTATGCCCCCCTCACTGGCTACGAGCAGTACTTC. Its translation: CASSYAPLTGYEQYF.

V usage is TRBV18 and J usage is TRBJ1-1, with TRBD1 identical over 9 bases. CDR3 length: 15 amino acids. J lost 3 bases, V lost 5 bases, and 7 bases had no gene match. Per the germline V gene, CDR1 is KGHSH and CDR2 is LQKENI. As DNA, the CDR3 is TGTGCCAGCTCATCAAGGACAGGGGTGGACACTGAAGCTTTCTTT. Translated, it gives CASSSRTGVDTEAFF.

The CDR3 is CASSTGVLRAFF. CDR3 DNA: TGTGCCAGCAGCACAGGGGTCCTCCGGGCTTTCTTT. The chain is built from TRBV5-6 and TRBJ1-1; 7 bases align to TRBD1. The V gene end was trimmed by 4 bases and the J gene end by 11 bases; junction bases not matched to a gene: 8. Germline CDR1 reads SGHDT; CDR2 reads YYEEEE. This CDR3 comprises 12 residues.

The V call is TRBV7-6, the J call TRBJ1-5; D is unresolved. The CDR3 has 13 amino acids. V was trimmed by 2 bases and J by 5 bases, leaving 7 bases between them. Germline values: CDR1 SGHVS, CDR2 FNYEAQ. The DNA for the CDR3 is TGTGCCAGCAGCTTAAGCCGTGATCAGCCCCAGCATTTT. Protein sequence: CASSLSRDQPQHF.

The chain employs TRBV7-9 and TRBJ1-3, with 7 nucleotides matching TRBD1. The trim removed 3 bases at V and 0 bases at J, leaving 5 bases unmatched. Germline-derived CDR1 and CDR2 are SEHNR and FQNEAQ (reference sequence). The CDR3 totals 16 residues. The CDR3: CASSFTGDVSGNTIYF. The CDR3 bases are TGTGCCAGCAGCTTTACAGGGGACGTCTCTGGAAACACCATATATTTT.